Listed here are 17 T cell receptor beta chains from one sample, sequenced in a study of T cell responses to AZD1222 COVID-19 vaccine (TCRdb year 2021). Library prep was done by the immunoSEQ multiplex PCR assay. TCRdb stores this immuneACCESS table with in-frame sequences only. Part of the clones is absent; in the studies checked, under half of the shortfall reflects unresolved V genes, and no reason is known for the rest. This sample holds 70,000 to 95,000 clones; roughly 90% were observed only once. The leading ten clones occupy 8% of the sample. The meaning of the sample's time point label: about 28 days (+/-7) after the second vaccine dose. Specimen: peripheral blood, collected 28 days after the second AZD1222 dose. The receptors were gathered from an adult who received the AZD1222 COVID-19 vaccine.

V is TRBV27 and J is TRBJ2-1, with TRBD2 matching 13 bases. Trimming at V came to 3 bases and at J to 10 bases, leaving 3 bases not matched to a gene. The germline V gene encodes CDR1 MNHEY and CDR2 SMNVEV (reference sequence). The CDR3 contains 14 residues. The CDR3 sequence is CASSLTSGRREQFF. The DNA of the CDR3 is TGTGCCAGCAGTTTGACTAGCGGGAGGCGCGAGCAGTTCTTC.

This clone was counted only a few times. The chain carries TRBV18 and TRBJ2-3; TRBD1 agrees at 8 bases. V lost 3 bases to trimming and J lost 6 bases; unmatched junction nucleotides: 8. Germline V lookup: CDR1 KGHSH, CDR2 LQKENI. CDR3 length: 15 amino acids. Here the CDR3 reads CASSPRDRIMDTQYF. The CDR3 DNA reads TGTGCCAGCTCACCCCGGGACAGGATCATGGATACGCAGTATTTT.

The V call is TRBV5-4, the J call TRBJ1-6, with 8 bases aligning to TRBD1. CDR3 size: 17 residues. The ends lost 4 bases at V and 8 bases at J; junction bases unmatched: 14. Germline V CDR1 and CDR2: SGHNT, YYREEE (reference sequence). CDR3 region: CASSLKAGGYDYSPLHF. CDR3 bases: TGTGCCAGCAGCCTAAAAGCAGGGGGCTACGACTATTCACCCCTCCACTTT.

The rearrangement uses TRBV11-2 and TRBJ2-7; D possibly corresponds to TRBD1 (6 bases). The CDR3 covers 13 residues. The germline gives CDR1 SGHAT, CDR2 FQNNGV. Trimming stripped 4 bases from V and 0 bases from J, with 7 bases between. The CDR3 sequence: CASSWTASYEQYF. In DNA, the CDR3 is TGTGCCAGCAGCTGGACAGCCTCCTACGAGCAGTACTTC.

This clone was observed a single time. The chain couples TRBV29-1 to TRBJ2-5; D is perhaps TRBD1 or TRBD2 (5 bases each). V lost 8 bases to trimming and J lost 5 bases, with 15 bases between them. The CDR3 length is 12 residues. In germline, CDR1 is SQVTM, CDR2 ANQGSEA. The CDR3 sequence: CSLGRRSETQYF. The CDR3 region has the DNA TGCAGCTTGGGGCGGAGGAGTGAGACCCAGTACTTC.

The V gene is TRBV6-4, the J gene TRBJ2-2; no reliable D call. Looked up from germline, CDR1 is MRHNA and CDR2 is SNTAGT. Trimming left V 4 bases short and J 1 base short, with 7 bases between. CDR3 size: 14 residues. CDR3 loop: CASSVTQNTGELFF. The CDR3 nucleotides read TGTGCCAGCAGTGTAACACAGAACACCGGGGAGCTGTTTTTT.

This chain joins TRBV7-8 and TRBJ2-1; no clear D gene. With 0 bases removed from V and 5 bases from J, the gap between germline ends came to 5 bases. The CDR3 runs 13 residues. The V gene's germline CDR1 is SGHVS and CDR2 FQNEAQ. The CDR3 region has the DNA TGTGCCAGCAGCTTAGCGGAGAACAATGAGCAGTTCTTC. This encodes CASSLAENNEQFF.

The rearrangement joins TRBV6-6 to TRBJ2-1; 7 nucleotides agree with TRBD1. V lost 6 bases to trimming and J lost 8 bases; unmatched junction nucleotides: 4. The CDR3 sequence is 12 residues long. Germline lookup yields CDR1 MNHNY and CDR2 SVGAGI (reference sequence). CDR3 DNA: TGTGCCAGCAGACAGGGGCCTTATGAGCAGTTCTTC. Translating it yields CASRQGPYEQFF.

This rearrangement joins TRBV28 to TRBJ1-1; D is ambiguous. With 1 base removed from V and 1 base from J, the gap between germline ends came to 7 bases. CDR1 and CDR2 from the germline V gene are MDHEN and SYDVKM. The CDR3 runs 14 residues. The CDR3 sequence: CASSLSHSNTEAFF. CDR3 nucleotide sequence: TGTGCCAGCAGTTTATCCCACTCGAACACTGAAGCTTTCTTT.

A few counts support this clone. The chain links TRBV9 to TRBJ2-5; a possible D gene is TRBD1 (6 bases). Germline V gene lookup returns CDR1 SGDLS and CDR2 YYNGEE. CDR3 length: 14 amino acids. V lost 4 bases and J lost 5, with 15 bases in between. CDR3 loop: CASSTGTPRETQYF. The CDR3 region has the DNA TGTGCCAGCAGCACAGGGACACCGCGGGAGACCCAGTACTTC.

This chain joins TRBV6-5 and TRBJ2-7, with 9 bases lining up with TRBD1. Per the germline V gene, CDR1 is MNHEY and CDR2 is SVGAGI. The length of the CDR3 is 14 residues. Trimming at V came to 6 bases and at J to 3 bases, leaving 6 bases not matched to a gene. CDR3 amino acids: CASRGDREGYEQYF. The CDR3 region has the DNA TGTGCCAGCAGGGGGGACAGGGAGGGCTACGAGCAGTACTTC.

The chain recombines TRBV7-2 with TRBJ2-7; unclear D gene. CDR3 length: 11 amino acids. The V and J ends lost 5 bases and 4 bases respectively, with 6 bases between them. Germline V gives CDR1 SGHTA, CDR2 FQGNSA. CDR3 DNA sequence: TGTGCCAGCAGCCCTGGATACGAGCAGTACTTC. Its translation: CASSPGYEQYF.

This chain links TRBV7-9 with TRBJ2-2, with 7 bases lining up with TRBD2. V lost 2 bases, J lost 3 bases, and 3 bases stayed unmatched. This CDR3 contains 15 residues. Looked up from germline, CDR1 is SEHNR and CDR2 is FQNEAQ (reference sequence). CDR3 protein: CASSLSLADTGELFF. The CDR3 coding sequence is TGTGCCAGCAGCTTAAGCCTAGCGGACACCGGGGAGCTGTTTTTT.

The chain has TRBV19 and TRBJ2-3, with 8 bases fitting TRBD1. Unmatched junction bases numbered 8, after V lost 10 bases and J lost 5 bases. This CDR3 spans 13 amino acids. Germline CDR1 is LNHDA and CDR2 is SQIVND (reference sequence). The CDR3 is CATSGQARDTQYF. The CDR3 DNA reads TGTGCCACCTCGGGACAGGCGAGAGATACGCAGTATTTT.

V usage is TRBV27 and J usage is TRBJ2-2; weak D call: TRBD2 (6 bases). Germline V gene data show CDR1 as MNHEY and CDR2 as SMNVEV (reference sequence). V was trimmed by 7 bases and J by 1 base, leaving 10 bases between them. The CDR3 sequence is 14 residues long. CDR3 in amino acids: CASKWGGNTGELFF. In DNA form, the CDR3 reads TGTGCCAGCAAATGGGGAGGGAACACCGGGGAGCTGTTTTTT.

The chain carries TRBV7-3 and TRBJ1-6; D unclear. This CDR3 has 14 amino acids. V lost 5 bases, J lost 7 bases, and 12 bases lay in between. The germline V gene encodes CDR1 SGHTA and CDR2 FQGTGA. DNA of the CDR3: TGTGCCAGCAGCCAACAGCCCATCAATTCACCCCTCCACTTT. This encodes CASSQQPINSPLHF.

This chain joins TRBV21-1 and TRBJ2-7; the D segment call TRBD1 is taken from the table without a DNA check. TRBV21-1 is deemed a pseudogene. This CDR3 spans 16 amino acids. The CDR3 reads CASSTLGGTGSYEQYF. The DNA of the CDR3 is TGTGCCAGCAGCACCCTTGGCGGGACAGGGTCCTACGAGCAGTACTTC.